Sequencing of this T cell receptor (beta chain) was carried out in a study of shared clonotypes between healthy human individuals. As for the study in general: The study drew on a couple of women and three men aged 18 to 49 as donors. Study findings and constraints: Generation of non-shared clonotypes was less probable than generation of clonotypes shared by all four donors.

The CDR3 runs 14 residues. CDR1 SGHDN and CDR2 FVKESK come from the germline V gene. V was clipped by 3 bases and J by 3 bases; unmatched bases: 3. As for this clone: The antigen is not known.

The DNA input per sorted-subset replicate PCR was approximately 210 ng, corresponding to around 28,000 T cell genomes. TCRdb's copy holds only in-frame clones and misses some; the assay was immunoSEQ multiplex PCR. This table has some 89,000 clones, around 67% appearing once. This TCR came from a young man in good health. V usage is TRBV14 and J usage is TRBJ2-5; 8 nucleotides match TRBD2. Sequenced input: memory CD8+ T cells sorted from blood. Subset denoted: CD45RO+ cells pooled with CCR7-negative TemRA cells. CDR3: CASSHLAGKETQYF. In nucleotides, the CDR3 is TGTGCCAGCAGCCATTTAGCGGGAAAAGAGACCCAGTACTTC.